This TCR beta chain was identified in a study of blood T cell repertoires in COVID-19. Study-level background: Donors in the United States, Italy and Spain gave samples during acute or convalescent COVID-19.

The assay was immunoSEQ multiplex PCR, and TCRdb's table has in-frame clones only and misses some. The table records 60,000 or so clones, 80% to 90% of them present only once. V dropped 5 bases and J dropped 1 base, with 21 bases sitting between them. CDR3 length: 17 amino acids. The germline V gene has CDR1 LNHDA and CDR2 SQIVND (reference sequence). Material for sequencing was peripheral blood. The sequence came from a man aged 60-69 years with active or convalescent COVID-19. The chain uses TRBV19 and TRBJ2-7; TRBD1 is a possible D gene (6 bases). CDR3: CASSGDPFTGKSYEQYF. The CDR3 DNA sequence: TGTGCCAGTAGTGGGGATCCTTTCACAGGGAAGTCCTACGAGCAGTACTTC. Supplemented by reference TRBV19 and TRBJ2-7, the full variable domain reads DGGITQSPKYLFRKEGQNVTLSCEQNLNHDAMYWYRQDPGQGLRLIYYSQIVNDFQKGDIAEGYSVSREKKESFPLTVTSAQKNPTAFYLCASSGDPFTGKSYEQYFGPGTRLTVT.